What follows are 23 T cell receptor beta chains derived from one specimen sequenced in a study of cytomegalovirus exposure and HLA in healthy donors. PCR primers comprised 60 Vbeta and 13 Jbeta primers. The protocol was immunoSEQ multiplex PCR, while the TCRdb copy is restricted to in-frame clones and leaves out a portion. The sample yields approximately 110,000 clones, roughly 80% seen once. Sequenced material: PBMCs. The receptors derive from a woman aged 40 to 49 in good health and CMV-seropositive.

This clone was counted once. This chain uses TRBV7-3 with TRBJ2-1; TRBD2 matches 9 bases. Germline V CDR1 and CDR2: SGHTA, FQGTGA. The trim removed 2 bases at V and 6 bases at J, leaving 5 bases unmatched. CDR3 size: 15 residues. CDR3 sequence (DNA): TGTGCCAGCAGCTTATCGGCGGGGGGGATCAATGAGCAGTTCTTC. It translates to CASSLSAGGINEQFF.

The chain recombines TRBV27 with TRBJ1-4, with 7 bases fitting TRBD1. The V and J ends lost 4 bases and 3 bases, in that order; junction bases with no gene match: 2. The CDR3 runs to 14 residues. Germline CDR1 reads MNHEY; CDR2 reads SMNVEV (reference sequence). Here the CDR3 reads CASSYQGANEKLFF. Here the CDR3 DNA reads TGTGCCAGCAGTTACCAGGGGGCTAATGAAAAACTGTTTTTT.

The rearrangement joins TRBV28 to TRBJ2-7; tentative D call: TRBD1 (6 bases). This CDR3 spans 16 amino acids. The germline V gene has CDR1 MDHEN and CDR2 SYDVKM. Trimming pared 1 base from V and 2 bases from J, leaving 15 bases between. The CDR3 DNA reads TGTGCCAGCAGTTTATATTTTGGCAGGGGTACCTACGAGCAGTACTTC. This gives the protein CASSLYFGRGTYEQYF.

This clone occurred a few times. This sequence joins TRBV5-1 and TRBJ1-5; D is undetermined. The CDR3 length is 12 residues. The germline gives CDR1 SGHRS, CDR2 YFSETQ. V was cut by 7 bases and J by 4 bases, with 9 bases left in between. The CDR3 DNA is TGCGCCAGCCGGGAGGAGAATCAGCCCCAGCATTTT. Encoded protein: CASREENQPQHF.

V is TRBV5-4 and J is TRBJ1-2, with D perhaps matching TRBD1 (5 bases). The germline CDR1 and CDR2 sequences are SGHNT and YYREEE (reference sequence). The V and J ends lost 0 bases and 8 bases respectively, with 14 bases between them. This CDR3 has 14 amino acids. CDR3 region: CASSLVVGVSGYTF. In DNA, the CDR3 is TGTGCCAGCAGCTTGGTCGTAGGGGTGAGCGGCTACACCTTC.

The table lists this clone with a count of one. V and J are TRBV2 and TRBJ1-6; 7 bases fit TRBD1. The CDR3 runs to 14 residues. J gave up 7 bases and V 8 bases, and 8 bases lay outside the gene matches. Germline V gives CDR1 SNHLY, CDR2 FYNNEI. CDR3 protein: CASRPTGDNSPLHF. The CDR3 DNA sequence: TGTGCCAGCCGACCAACAGGGGACAATTCACCCCTCCACTTT.

The rearrangement links TRBV7-9 to TRBJ1-3; no clear D. CDR1 is SEHNR, CDR2 FQNEAQ, per germline (reference sequence). There are 13 residues in the CDR3. The V gene lost 1 base and the J gene lost 8 bases, with 9 bases spanning the gap. The CDR3 sequence is CASSLDGGDTIYF. The CDR3 DNA reads as TGTGCCAGCAGCTTAGACGGCGGGGACACCATATATTTT.

This chain uses TRBV14 with TRBJ2-7, with D maybe TRBD1 (5 bases). The CDR3 has 16 amino acids. Looked up from germline, CDR1 is SGHDN and CDR2 is FVKESK. V gave up 1 base and J gave up 1 base, with 14 bases separating them. The CDR3 is CASSQVDVTASYEQYF. The CDR3 bases are TGTGCCAGCAGCCAAGTTGACGTGACAGCATCCTACGAGCAGTACTTC.

The chain uses TRBV9 and TRBJ2-3, with 10 bases identical to TRBD2. Germline values: CDR1 SGDLS, CDR2 YYNGEE. The length of the CDR3 is 14 residues. Germline trimming cut 4 bases from V and 10 bases from J; bases unmatched to any gene: 9. DNA of the CDR3: TGTGCCAGCAGCACCCGGACTAGCGGTGCCCCGCAGTATTTT. Amino acids: CASSTRTSGAPQYF.

This chain uses TRBV5-1 with TRBJ2-3; D uncertain. The CDR3 runs 13 residues. V lost 2 bases to trimming and J lost 5 bases, with 9 bases between them. Germline V gene sequence: CDR1 SGHRS, CDR2 YFSETQ. In DNA, the CDR3 is TGCGCCAGCAGCTTCGTAGGCGGAGATACGCAGTATTTT. Translating it yields CASSFVGGDTQYF.

This rearrangement joins TRBV6-5 to TRBJ2-2, with D tentatively TRBD1 (6 bases). Trimming stripped 6 bases from V and 1 base from J, with 12 bases between. Germline V gene data show CDR1 as MNHEY and CDR2 as SVGAGI. This CDR3 is built from 15 residues. The CDR3: CASSPDSMNTGELFF. The CDR3 DNA is TGTGCCAGCAGCCCGGACAGCATGAACACCGGGGAGCTGTTTTTT.

The CDR3 loop reads CASSQNGQGELFF. In nucleotides, the CDR3 is TGTGCCAGCTCACAAAACGGACAGGGGGAACTGTTTTTT. The chain recombines TRBV18 with TRBJ1-4; 10 bases are a match to TRBD1. With 4 bases clipped from V and 12 bases from J, the junction kept 5 bases outside the gene matches. The CDR3 runs 13 residues. CDR1 is KGHSH, CDR2 LQKENI, per germline.

The chain employs TRBV4-3 and TRBJ2-3; 7 bases fit TRBD1. CDR1 is LGHNA and CDR2 is YSLEER in the germline V gene. J lost 4 bases, V lost 4 bases, and 2 bases had no gene match. The CDR3 covers 13 residues. For the CDR3, the DNA is TGCGCCAGCAGCCGGGGACAGCCAGATACGCAGTATTTT. It specifies CASSRGQPDTQYF.

The gene calls are TRBV18 and TRBJ2-7; 9 positions agree with TRBD2. Germline assignment: CDR1 KGHSH and CDR2 LQKENI. V shed 0 bases, J shed 5 bases, and the junction held 14 bases outside the gene matches. This CDR3 is 18 amino acids long. This chain's CDR3 is CASSPPITSSGTYDEQYF. In DNA form, the CDR3 reads TGTGCCAGCTCACCACCGATCACTTCTAGCGGGACCTACGACGAGCAGTACTTC.

This clone was observed a few times. The V gene is TRBV13, the J gene TRBJ2-7; D not certain. Looked up from germline, CDR1 is PRHDT and CDR2 is FYEKMQ (reference sequence). The germline V and J ends were trimmed by 0 bases and 4 bases, with 7 bases remaining between them. This CDR3 spans 13 amino acids. CDR3 sequence: CASSLGSGYEQYF. The CDR3 DNA follows: TGTGCCAGCAGCTTAGGCTCCGGTTACGAGCAGTACTTC.

The chain carries TRBV11-2 and TRBJ2-3; 11 positions agree with TRBD1. CDR3 length: 16 amino acids. Losses at the gene ends were 2 bases for V and 4 bases for J; bases not matched to a gene: 5. The germline V gene encodes CDR1 SGHAT and CDR2 FQNNGV. The chain's CDR3 is CASSLIRTGGPDTQYF. CDR3 DNA: TGTGCCAGCAGCTTAATCCGGACAGGGGGCCCAGATACGCAGTATTTT.

The CDR3 DNA reads TGTGCCAGCCGCGTTGACAGCGTCTATAATTCACCCCTCCACTTT. Residues: CASRVDSVYNSPLHF. The chain carries TRBV28 and TRBJ1-6, with a weak D call TRBD1 (5 bases). CDR3 length equals 15 residues. The germline CDR1 and CDR2 sequences are MDHEN and SYDVKM. Trimming took 8 bases from V and 3 from J, leaving 14 bases between them.

This clone was counted a single time. The V call is TRBV7-8, the J call TRBJ1-2; a weak D match, TRBD1 (6 bases). Germline loops: CDR1 SGHVS, CDR2 FQNEAQ. CDR3 size: 15 residues. Trimming shortened V by 5 bases and J by 0 bases, and 13 bases separated the two germline ends. The CDR3 coding sequence is TGTGCCAGCAGCGAACAGGGCGATACTAACTATGGCTACACCTTC. Residues: CASSEQGDTNYGYTF.

The chain combines TRBV13 with TRBJ2-7, with D tentatively TRBD2 (6 bases). V shed 5 bases and J shed 4 bases, with 9 bases lying between them. CDR3 length equals 12 residues. Germline CDR1 and CDR2: PRHDT and FYEKMQ (reference sequence). The DNA for the CDR3 is TGTGCCAGCAGCCCCCGGGGGTACGAGCAGTACTTC. The encoded protein is CASSPRGYEQYF.

The J gene is TRBJ2-2, the V gene TRBV7-9, with 8 nucleotides matching TRBD2. Germline values: CDR1 SEHNR, CDR2 FQNEAQ (reference sequence). V was pared by 5 bases and J by 5 bases, with 7 bases of the junction left unmatched. CDR3 length: 15 amino acids. For the CDR3, the DNA is TGTGCCAGCAGCCGGGGACTAGAAAGAACCGGGGAGCTGTTTTTT. Its protein is CASSRGLERTGELFF.

This clone was observed a handful of times. The rearrangement links TRBV15 to TRBJ1-1; 10 bases match TRBD1. V shed 1 base, J shed 7 bases, and the junction held 12 bases outside the gene matches. The germline V gene encodes CDR1 LNHNV and CDR2 YYDKDF (reference sequence). The CDR3 consists of 17 residues. The CDR3 DNA follows: TGTGCCACCAGCAGAGGAAATCCGGGACAGGGGACCTTTGAAGCTTTCTTT. It yields the protein CATSRGNPGQGTFEAFF. The full variable domain, in which reference TRBV15 and TRBJ1-1 provide the parts outside the CDR3, is DAMVIQNPRYQVTQFGKPVTLSCSQTLNHNVMYWYQQKSSQAPKLLFHYYDKDFNNEADTPDNFQSRRPNTSFCFLDIRSPGLGDTAMYLCATSRGNPGQGTFEAFFGQGTRLTVV.

The CDR3: CASSLDRVANTGELFF. CDR3 nucleotides: TGTGCCAGCTCACTGGACAGGGTCGCGAACACCGGGGAGCTGTTTTTT. This chain connects TRBV18 to TRBJ2-2; 8 nucleotides match TRBD1. After removal of 4 bases from V and 0 bases from J, the junction contained 4 bases not matched to a gene. CDR1 and CDR2 (germline): KGHSH, LQKENI. The CDR3 contains 16 residues. Using reference TRBV18 and TRBJ2-2 for the parts outside the CDR3, the full variable domain is NAGVMQNPRHLVRRRGQEARLRCSPMKGHSHVYWYRQLPEEGLKFMVYLQKENIIDESGMPKERFSAEFPKEGPSILRIQQVVRGDSAAYFCASSLDRVANTGELFFGEGSRLTVL.

The V gene is TRBV28, the J gene TRBJ2-7, with TRBD1 as a possible D gene (5 bases). Trimming removed 2 bases at V and 5 bases at J, with 16 bases between. This CDR3 comprises 15 residues. CDR1 MDHEN and CDR2 SYDVKM come from the germline V gene. The CDR3 sequence is CASSLTAIQGHEQYF. The DNA for the CDR3 is TGTGCCAGCAGTTTAACCGCGATCCAGGGTCACGAGCAGTACTTC. The full variable domain, with the rest looked up from reference TRBV28 and TRBJ2-7, is DVKVTQSSRYLVKRTGEKVFLECVQDMDHENMFWYRQDPGLGLRLIYFSYDVKMKEKGDIPEGYSVSREKKERFSLILESASTNQTSMYLCASSLTAIQGHEQYFGPGTRLTVT.